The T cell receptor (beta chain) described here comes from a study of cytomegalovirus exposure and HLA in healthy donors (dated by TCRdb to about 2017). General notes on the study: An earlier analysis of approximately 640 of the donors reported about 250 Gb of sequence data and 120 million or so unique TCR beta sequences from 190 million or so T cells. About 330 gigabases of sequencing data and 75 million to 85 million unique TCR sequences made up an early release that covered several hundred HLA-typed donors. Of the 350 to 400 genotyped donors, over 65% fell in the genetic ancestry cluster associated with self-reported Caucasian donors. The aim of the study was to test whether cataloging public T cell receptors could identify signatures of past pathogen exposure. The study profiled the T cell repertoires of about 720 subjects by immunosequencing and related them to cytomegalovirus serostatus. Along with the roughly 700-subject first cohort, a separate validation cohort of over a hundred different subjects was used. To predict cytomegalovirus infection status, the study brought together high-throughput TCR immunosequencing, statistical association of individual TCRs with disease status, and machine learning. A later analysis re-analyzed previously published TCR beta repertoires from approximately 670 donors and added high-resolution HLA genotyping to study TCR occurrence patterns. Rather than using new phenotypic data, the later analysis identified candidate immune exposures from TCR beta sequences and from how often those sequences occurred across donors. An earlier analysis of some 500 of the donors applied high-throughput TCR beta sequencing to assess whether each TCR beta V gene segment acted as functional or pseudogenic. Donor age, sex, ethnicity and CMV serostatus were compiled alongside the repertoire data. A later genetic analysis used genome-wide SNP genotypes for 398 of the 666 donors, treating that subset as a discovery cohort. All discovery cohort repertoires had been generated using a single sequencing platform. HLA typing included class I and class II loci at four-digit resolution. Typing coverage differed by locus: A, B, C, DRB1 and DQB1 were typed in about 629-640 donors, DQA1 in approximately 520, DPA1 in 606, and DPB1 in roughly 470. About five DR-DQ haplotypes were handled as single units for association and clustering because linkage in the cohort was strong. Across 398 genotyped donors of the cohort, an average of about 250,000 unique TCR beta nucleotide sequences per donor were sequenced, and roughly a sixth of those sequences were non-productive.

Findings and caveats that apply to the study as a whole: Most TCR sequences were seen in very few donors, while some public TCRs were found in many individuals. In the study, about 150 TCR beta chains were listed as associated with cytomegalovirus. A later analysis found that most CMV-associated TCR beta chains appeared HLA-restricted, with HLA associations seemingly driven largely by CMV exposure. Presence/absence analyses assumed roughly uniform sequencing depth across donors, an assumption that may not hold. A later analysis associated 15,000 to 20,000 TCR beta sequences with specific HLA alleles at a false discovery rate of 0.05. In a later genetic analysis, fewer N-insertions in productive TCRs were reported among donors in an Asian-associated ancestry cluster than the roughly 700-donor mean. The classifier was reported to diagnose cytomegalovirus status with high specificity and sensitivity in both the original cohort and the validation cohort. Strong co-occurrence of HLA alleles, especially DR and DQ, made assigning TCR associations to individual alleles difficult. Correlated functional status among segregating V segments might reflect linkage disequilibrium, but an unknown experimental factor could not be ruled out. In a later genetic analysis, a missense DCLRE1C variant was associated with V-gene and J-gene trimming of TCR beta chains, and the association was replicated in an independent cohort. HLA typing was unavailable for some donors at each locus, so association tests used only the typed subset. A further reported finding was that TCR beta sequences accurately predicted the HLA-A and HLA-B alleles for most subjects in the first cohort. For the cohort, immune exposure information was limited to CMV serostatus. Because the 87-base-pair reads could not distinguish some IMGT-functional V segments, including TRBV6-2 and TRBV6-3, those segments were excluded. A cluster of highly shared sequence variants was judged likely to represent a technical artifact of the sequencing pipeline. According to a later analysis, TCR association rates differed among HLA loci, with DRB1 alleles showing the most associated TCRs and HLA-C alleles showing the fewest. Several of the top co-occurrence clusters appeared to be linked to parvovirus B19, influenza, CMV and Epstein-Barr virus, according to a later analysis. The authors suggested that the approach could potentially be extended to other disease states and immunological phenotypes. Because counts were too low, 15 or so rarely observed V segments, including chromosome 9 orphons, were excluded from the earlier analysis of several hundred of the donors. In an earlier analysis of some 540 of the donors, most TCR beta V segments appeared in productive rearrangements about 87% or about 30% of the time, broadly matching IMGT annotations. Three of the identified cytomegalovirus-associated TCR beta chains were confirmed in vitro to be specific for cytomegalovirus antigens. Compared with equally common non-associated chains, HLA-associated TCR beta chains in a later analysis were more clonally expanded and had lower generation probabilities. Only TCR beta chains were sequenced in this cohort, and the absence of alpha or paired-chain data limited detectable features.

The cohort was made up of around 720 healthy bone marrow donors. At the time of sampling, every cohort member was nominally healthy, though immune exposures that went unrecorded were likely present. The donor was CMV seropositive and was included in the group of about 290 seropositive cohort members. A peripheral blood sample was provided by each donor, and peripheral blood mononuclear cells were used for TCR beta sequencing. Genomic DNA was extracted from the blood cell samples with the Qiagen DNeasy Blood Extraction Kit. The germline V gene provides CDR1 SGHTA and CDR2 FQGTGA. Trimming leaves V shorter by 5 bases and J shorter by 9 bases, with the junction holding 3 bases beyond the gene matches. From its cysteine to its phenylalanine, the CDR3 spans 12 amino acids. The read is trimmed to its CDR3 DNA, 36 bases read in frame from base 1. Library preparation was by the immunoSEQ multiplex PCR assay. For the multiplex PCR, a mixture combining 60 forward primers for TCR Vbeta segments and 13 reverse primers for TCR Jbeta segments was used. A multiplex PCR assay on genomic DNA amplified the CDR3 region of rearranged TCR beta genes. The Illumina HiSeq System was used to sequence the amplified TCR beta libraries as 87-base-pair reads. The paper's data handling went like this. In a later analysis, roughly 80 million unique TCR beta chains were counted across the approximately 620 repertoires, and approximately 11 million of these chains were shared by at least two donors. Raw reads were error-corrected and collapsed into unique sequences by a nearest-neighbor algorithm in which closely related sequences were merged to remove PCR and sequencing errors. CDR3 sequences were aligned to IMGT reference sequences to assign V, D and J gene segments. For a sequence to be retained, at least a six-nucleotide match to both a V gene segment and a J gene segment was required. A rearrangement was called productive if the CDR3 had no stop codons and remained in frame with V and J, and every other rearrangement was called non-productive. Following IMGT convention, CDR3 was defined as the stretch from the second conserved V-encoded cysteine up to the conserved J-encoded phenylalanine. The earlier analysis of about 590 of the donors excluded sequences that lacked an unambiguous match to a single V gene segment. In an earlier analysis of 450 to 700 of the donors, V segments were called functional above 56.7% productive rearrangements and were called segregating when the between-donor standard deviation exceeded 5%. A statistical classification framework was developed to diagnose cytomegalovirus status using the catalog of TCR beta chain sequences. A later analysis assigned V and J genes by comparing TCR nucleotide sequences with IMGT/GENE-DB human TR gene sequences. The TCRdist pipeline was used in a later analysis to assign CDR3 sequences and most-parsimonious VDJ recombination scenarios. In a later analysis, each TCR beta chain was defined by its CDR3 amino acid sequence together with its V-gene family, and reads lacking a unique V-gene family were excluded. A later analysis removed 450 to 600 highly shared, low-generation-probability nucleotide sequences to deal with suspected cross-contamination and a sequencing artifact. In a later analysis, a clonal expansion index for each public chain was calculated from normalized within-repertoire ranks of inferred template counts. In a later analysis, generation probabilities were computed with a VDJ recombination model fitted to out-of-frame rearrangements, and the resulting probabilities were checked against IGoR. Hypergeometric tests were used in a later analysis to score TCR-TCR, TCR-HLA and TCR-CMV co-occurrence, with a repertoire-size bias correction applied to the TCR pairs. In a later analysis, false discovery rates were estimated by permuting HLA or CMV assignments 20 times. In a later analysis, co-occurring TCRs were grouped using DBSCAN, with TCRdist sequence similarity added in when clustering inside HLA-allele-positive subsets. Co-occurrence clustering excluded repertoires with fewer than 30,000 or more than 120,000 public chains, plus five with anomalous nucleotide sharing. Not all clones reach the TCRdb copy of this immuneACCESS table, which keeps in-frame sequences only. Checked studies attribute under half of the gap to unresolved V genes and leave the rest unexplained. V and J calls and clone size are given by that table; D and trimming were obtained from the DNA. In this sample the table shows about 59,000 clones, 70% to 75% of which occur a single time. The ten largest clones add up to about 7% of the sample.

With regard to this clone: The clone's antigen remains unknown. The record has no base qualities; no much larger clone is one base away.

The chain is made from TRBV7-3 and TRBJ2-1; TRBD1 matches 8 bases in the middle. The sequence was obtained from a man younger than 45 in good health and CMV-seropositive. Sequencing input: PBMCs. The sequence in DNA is TGTGCCAGCAGCCCCGGGACAGGTGAGCAGTTCTTC. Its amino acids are CASSPGTGEQFF.